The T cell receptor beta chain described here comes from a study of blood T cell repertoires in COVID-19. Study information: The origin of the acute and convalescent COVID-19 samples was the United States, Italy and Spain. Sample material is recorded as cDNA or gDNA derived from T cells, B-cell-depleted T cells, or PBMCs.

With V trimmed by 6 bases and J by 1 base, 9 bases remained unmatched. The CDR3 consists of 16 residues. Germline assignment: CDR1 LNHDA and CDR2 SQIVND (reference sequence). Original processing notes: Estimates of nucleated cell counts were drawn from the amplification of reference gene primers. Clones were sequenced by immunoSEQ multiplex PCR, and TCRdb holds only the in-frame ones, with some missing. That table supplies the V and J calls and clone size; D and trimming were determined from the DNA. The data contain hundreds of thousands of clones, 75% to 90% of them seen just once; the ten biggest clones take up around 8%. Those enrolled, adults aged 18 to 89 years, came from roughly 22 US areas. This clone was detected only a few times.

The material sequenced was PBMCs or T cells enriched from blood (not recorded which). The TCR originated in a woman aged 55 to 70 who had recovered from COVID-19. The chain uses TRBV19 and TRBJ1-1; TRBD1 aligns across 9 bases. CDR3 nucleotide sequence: TGTGCCAGTAGCCTGAGTCCGGGACAGGGGAACACTGAAGCTTTCTTT. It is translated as CASSLSPGQGNTEAFF.